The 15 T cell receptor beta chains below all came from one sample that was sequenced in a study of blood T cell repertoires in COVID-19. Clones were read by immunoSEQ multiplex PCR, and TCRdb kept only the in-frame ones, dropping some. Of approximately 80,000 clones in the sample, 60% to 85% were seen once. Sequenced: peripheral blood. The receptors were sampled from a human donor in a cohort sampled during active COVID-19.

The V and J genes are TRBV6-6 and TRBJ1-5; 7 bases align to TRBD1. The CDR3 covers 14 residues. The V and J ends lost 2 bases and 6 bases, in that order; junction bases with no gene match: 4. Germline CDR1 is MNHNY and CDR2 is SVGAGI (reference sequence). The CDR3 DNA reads TGTGCCAGCAGTTACGGCAGGGGGTTTCAGCCCCAGCATTTT. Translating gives CASSYGRGFQPQHF.

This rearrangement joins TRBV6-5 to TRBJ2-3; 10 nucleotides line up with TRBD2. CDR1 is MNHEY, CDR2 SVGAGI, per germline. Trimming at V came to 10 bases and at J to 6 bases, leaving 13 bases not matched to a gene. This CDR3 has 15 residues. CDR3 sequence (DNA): TGTGCCATCTCCCGGCTAGCGGGGGAGGGGGATACGCAGTATTTT. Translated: CAISRLAGEGDTQYF.

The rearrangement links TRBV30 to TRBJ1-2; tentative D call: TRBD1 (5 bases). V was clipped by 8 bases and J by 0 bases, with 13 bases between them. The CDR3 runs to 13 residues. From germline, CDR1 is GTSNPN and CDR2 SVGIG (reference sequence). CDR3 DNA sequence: TGTGCCGGGTACGACAGTTCTAACTATGGCTACACCTTC. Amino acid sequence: CAGYDSSNYGYTF.

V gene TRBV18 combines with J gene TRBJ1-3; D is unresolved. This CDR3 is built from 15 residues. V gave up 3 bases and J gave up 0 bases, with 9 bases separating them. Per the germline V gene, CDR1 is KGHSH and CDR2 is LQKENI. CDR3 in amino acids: CASSPESVSGNTIYF. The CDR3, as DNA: TGTGCCAGCTCACCGGAGAGTGTCTCTGGAAACACCATATATTTT. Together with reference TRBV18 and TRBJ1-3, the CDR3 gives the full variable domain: NAGVMQNPRHLVRRRGQEARLRCSPMKGHSHVYWYRQLPEEGLKFMVYLQKENIIDESGMPKERFSAEFPKEGPSILRIQQVVRGDSAAYFCASSPESVSGNTIYFGEGSWLTVV.

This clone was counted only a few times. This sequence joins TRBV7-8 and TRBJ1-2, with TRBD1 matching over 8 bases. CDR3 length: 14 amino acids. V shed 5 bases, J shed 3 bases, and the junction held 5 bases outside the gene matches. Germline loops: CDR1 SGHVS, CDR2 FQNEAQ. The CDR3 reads CASSVGQGYYGYTF. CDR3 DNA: TGTGCCAGCAGCGTAGGACAGGGCTACTATGGCTACACCTTC.

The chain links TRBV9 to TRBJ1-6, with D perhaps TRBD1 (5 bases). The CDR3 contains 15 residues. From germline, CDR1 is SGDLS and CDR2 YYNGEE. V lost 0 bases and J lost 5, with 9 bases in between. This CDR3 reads CASSVVGGNNSPLHF. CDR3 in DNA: TGTGCCAGCAGCGTAGTCGGGGGGAATAATTCACCCCTCCACTTT.

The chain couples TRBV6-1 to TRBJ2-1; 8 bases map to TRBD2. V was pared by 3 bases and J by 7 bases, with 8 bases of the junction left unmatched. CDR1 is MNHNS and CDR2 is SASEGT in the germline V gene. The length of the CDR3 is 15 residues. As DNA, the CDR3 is TGTGCCAGCAGTGATGCGGCTAGCGGGCGGAATGAGCAGTTCTTC. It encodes CASSDAASGRNEQFF.

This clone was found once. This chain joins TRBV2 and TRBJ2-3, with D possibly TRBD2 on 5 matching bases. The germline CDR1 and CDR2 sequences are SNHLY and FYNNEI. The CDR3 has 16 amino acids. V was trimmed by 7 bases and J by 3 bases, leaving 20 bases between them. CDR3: CASKRTPRPSTDTQYF. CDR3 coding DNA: TGTGCCAGCAAAAGGACTCCTCGGCCGTCTACAGATACGCAGTATTTT.

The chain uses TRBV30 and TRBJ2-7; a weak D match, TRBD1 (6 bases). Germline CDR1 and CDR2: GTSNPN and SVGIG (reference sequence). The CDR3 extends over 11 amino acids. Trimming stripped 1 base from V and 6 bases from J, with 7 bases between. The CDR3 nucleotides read TGTGCCTGGAGTGCAGGGGCCGAGCAGTACTTC. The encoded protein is CAWSAGAEQYF.

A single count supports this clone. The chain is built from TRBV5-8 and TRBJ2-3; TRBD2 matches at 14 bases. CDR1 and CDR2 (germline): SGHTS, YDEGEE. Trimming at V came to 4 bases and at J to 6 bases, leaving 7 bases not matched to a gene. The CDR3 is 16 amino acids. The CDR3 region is CASSLGLAGEGDTQYF. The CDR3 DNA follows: TGTGCCAGCAGCCTGGGACTAGCGGGGGAAGGGGATACGCAGTATTTT.

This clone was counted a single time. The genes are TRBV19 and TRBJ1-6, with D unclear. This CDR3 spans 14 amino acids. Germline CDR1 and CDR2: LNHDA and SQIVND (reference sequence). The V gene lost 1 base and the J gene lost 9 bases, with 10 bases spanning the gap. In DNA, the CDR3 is TGTGCCAGTAGTATAGGAAACTTATTTTCACCCCTCCACTTT. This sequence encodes CASSIGNLFSPLHF.

The CDR3 bases are TGCGCCAGCAGCCAAGATAGAGAGTCCTATGGCTACACCTTC. Protein sequence: CASSQDRESYGYTF. The gene calls are TRBV4-3 and TRBJ1-2; D remains ambiguous. The CDR3 extends over 14 amino acids. Germline-derived CDR1 and CDR2 are LGHNA and YSLEER. Trimming stripped 0 bases from V and 4 bases from J, with 9 bases between.

The CDR3 reads CASSSNRLAGANEQFF. The CDR3 nucleotides read TGTGCCAGCAGCTCCAACAGACTAGCGGGGGCCAATGAGCAGTTCTTC. The J gene is TRBJ2-1, the V gene TRBV6-2 or TRBV6-3; TRBD2 matches 12 bases. Germline V CDR1 and CDR2: MNHEY, SVGEGT. CDR3 length equals 16 residues. Germline trimming cut 6 bases from V and 6 bases from J; bases unmatched to any gene: 9.

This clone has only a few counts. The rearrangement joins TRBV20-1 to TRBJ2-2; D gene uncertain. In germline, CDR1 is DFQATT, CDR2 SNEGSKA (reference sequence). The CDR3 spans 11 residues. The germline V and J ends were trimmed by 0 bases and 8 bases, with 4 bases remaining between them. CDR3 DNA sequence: TGCAGTGCTAGAGATGAGGGGGAGCTGTTTTTT. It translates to CSARDEGELFF.

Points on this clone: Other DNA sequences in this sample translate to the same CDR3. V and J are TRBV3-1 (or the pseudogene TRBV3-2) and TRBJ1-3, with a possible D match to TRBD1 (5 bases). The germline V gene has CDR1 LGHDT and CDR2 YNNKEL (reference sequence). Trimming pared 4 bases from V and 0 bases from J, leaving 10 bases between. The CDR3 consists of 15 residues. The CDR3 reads CASSLGQASGNTIYF. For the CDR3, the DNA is TGTGCCAGCAGCCTCGGACAAGCCTCTGGAAACACCATATATTTT.